Listed below are T cell receptor beta chains from one sample, sequenced in a study of T cells in Graves' hyperthyroidism and ophthalmopathy. TCRdb ran MiXCR on the multiplex PCR reads and lists one entry per CDR3 protein. The table shows 550,000 to 700,000 distinct CDR3 sequences, with about 14% occurring only once. The sequenced sample was blood. These receptors were collected from a woman in her 40s with Graves' ophthalmopathy. Each CDR3 is given without its conserved first and last residue. Expanded clones are given a class, and other clones once, few, many or no size at all.

V,J,size,CDR3
TRBV11-1,TRBJ2-2,.,ASSLVDGTGELF
TRBV29-1,TRBJ2-5,many,SAGGDRGLQETQY
TRBV29-1,TRBJ1-2,many,SVGRGQDYGYT
TRBV6-1,TRBJ2-7,many,ASSEGDAEQY
TRBV27,TRBJ2-2,many,ASSLRPHPQTGELF
TRBV11-2,TRBJ2-7,.,ASIGDNSYEQY
TRBV7-2,TRBJ2-7,many,ASSLNSLEY
TRBV30,TRBJ2-7,many,ASRTQTTDEQY
TRBV12-3/TRBV12-4,TRBJ2-7,many,ASSLIVSEQY
TRBV30,TRBJ1-2,few,AWSRTLRTGVGNYGYT
TRBV9,TRBJ2-2,.,ASSVGSSRELF
TRBV5-1,TRBJ2-7,.,ASSLDREMYEQY
TRBV7-8,TRBJ2-7,.,ASSPGAGTSTYEQY
TRBV12-3/TRBV12-4,TRBJ1-3,many,ASSAQQNPSGNTIY